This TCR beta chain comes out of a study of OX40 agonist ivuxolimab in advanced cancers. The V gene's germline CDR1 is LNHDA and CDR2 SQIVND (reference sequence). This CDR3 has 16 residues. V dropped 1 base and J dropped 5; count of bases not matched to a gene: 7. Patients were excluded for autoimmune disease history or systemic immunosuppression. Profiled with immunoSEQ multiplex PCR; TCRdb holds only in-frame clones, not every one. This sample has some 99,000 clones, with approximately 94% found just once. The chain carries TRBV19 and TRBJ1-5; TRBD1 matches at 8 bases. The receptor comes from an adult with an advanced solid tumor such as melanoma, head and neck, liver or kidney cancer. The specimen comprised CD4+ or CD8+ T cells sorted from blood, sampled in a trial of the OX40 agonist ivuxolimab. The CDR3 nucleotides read TGTGCCAGTAGTATAGTTGGGAACAGGGGGGATCAGCCCCAGCATTTT. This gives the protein CASSIVGNRGDQPQHF.